Shown below are 5 T cell receptor beta chains from a single sample sequenced in a study of technical replicates of blood from a few donors (dated by TCRdb to the late 2010s). The library relied on the immunoSEQ multiplex PCR assay. TCRdb took this table from immuneACCESS and kept in-frame rearrangements with V and J called. Such tables lack part of the clones; where checked against another copy, unresolved V genes explain under half of the gap, and the rest is unexplained. The sample table lists approximately 100,000 clones, more than 90% of them with a count of one. The ten top clones hold less than 0.25% of the sample. The source material was T cells isolated from PBMCs. All receptors derive from a human donor in good health.

The gene calls are TRBV25-1 and TRBJ1-1; D call uncertain. V was clipped by 8 bases and J by 1 base, with 14 bases between them. The CDR3 loop spans 14 amino acids. The germline gives CDR1 MGHDK, CDR2 SYGVNS. This chain's CDR3 is CASGSAGKNTEAFF. The CDR3 bases are TGTGCCAGCGGAAGTGCCGGGAAGAACACTGAAGCTTTCTTT.

About this clone: The same CDR3 can be traced to other DNA sequences in this sample. The chain has TRBV25-1 and TRBJ1-2; D is uncertain. The germline gives CDR1 MGHDK, CDR2 SYGVNS. The CDR3 loop spans 11 amino acids. The V and J ends lost 8 bases and 11 bases respectively, with 15 bases between them. The CDR3 here is CASEALQGYTF. The CDR3, as DNA: TGTGCCAGCGAGGCCCTGCAAGGTTACACCTTC.

The J gene is TRBJ2-3, the V gene TRBV20-1; D is uncertain. There are 11 residues in the CDR3. Germline V gene data show CDR1 as DFQATT and CDR2 as SNEGSKA (reference sequence). Between the trimmed V and J ends, which lost 6 bases and 2 bases, there was a span of 6 bases. CDR3 sequence reads: CSAPFTDTQYF. The CDR3 nucleotides read TGCAGTGCCCCCTTCACAGATACGCAGTATTTT.

V and J are TRBV5-1 and TRBJ2-5, with 9 bases that match TRBD2. Germline trimming cut 2 bases from V and 4 bases from J; bases unmatched to any gene: 3. Germline lookup yields CDR1 SGHRS and CDR2 YFSETQ. CDR3 length: 14 amino acids. The CDR3 loop is CASSFSGGGETQYF. CDR3 DNA: TGCGCCAGCAGCTTTAGCGGGGGTGGAGAGACCCAGTACTTC.

This sequence joins TRBV9 and TRBJ2-3; 12 nucleotides match TRBD2. There are 16 residues in the CDR3. Germline V gene sequence: CDR1 SGDLS, CDR2 YYNGEE. V was clipped by 4 bases and J by 2 bases; unmatched bases: 5. CDR3 in DNA: TGTGCCAGCAGCCTCCGGACTAGCGGGACCACAGATACGCAGTATTTT. It translates to CASSLRTSGTTDTQYF.